Given below is one T cell receptor (beta chain) in context. What it binds is unknown. Data came from immunoSEQ multiplex PCR; TCRdb stores just in-frame clones and leaves some out. Altogether 35,000 to 40,000 clones are present, over 80% being singletons, with the ten largest covering around 2.8%. This specimen belongs to a study of T cells in localized non-small cell lung cancer. Whole-study findings and limits: In the blood, greater T cell density corresponded to longer overall survival. A median of about 60 of the top 100 tumor clones appeared in adjacent lung, which was paired and uninvolved. Heterogeneity remains possible because sequencing was limited to only one tumor region.

This CDR3 has 15 residues. CDR1 MNHNS and CDR2 SASEGT come from the germline V gene. Trimming removed 8 bases from V and 3 bases from J; junction bases left unmatched: 11. The genes are TRBV6-1 and TRBJ2-5; 8 nucleotides line up with TRBD1. Sequenced material: peripheral blood, taken before any cancer treatment. The sequence was obtained from a woman aged 35 to 70 with stage I lung adenocarcinoma. CDR3 residues: CASRRTGRVEETQYF. The CDR3 DNA sequence: TGTGCCAGCCGGCGGACAGGGAGAGTGGAAGAGACCCAGTACTTC.